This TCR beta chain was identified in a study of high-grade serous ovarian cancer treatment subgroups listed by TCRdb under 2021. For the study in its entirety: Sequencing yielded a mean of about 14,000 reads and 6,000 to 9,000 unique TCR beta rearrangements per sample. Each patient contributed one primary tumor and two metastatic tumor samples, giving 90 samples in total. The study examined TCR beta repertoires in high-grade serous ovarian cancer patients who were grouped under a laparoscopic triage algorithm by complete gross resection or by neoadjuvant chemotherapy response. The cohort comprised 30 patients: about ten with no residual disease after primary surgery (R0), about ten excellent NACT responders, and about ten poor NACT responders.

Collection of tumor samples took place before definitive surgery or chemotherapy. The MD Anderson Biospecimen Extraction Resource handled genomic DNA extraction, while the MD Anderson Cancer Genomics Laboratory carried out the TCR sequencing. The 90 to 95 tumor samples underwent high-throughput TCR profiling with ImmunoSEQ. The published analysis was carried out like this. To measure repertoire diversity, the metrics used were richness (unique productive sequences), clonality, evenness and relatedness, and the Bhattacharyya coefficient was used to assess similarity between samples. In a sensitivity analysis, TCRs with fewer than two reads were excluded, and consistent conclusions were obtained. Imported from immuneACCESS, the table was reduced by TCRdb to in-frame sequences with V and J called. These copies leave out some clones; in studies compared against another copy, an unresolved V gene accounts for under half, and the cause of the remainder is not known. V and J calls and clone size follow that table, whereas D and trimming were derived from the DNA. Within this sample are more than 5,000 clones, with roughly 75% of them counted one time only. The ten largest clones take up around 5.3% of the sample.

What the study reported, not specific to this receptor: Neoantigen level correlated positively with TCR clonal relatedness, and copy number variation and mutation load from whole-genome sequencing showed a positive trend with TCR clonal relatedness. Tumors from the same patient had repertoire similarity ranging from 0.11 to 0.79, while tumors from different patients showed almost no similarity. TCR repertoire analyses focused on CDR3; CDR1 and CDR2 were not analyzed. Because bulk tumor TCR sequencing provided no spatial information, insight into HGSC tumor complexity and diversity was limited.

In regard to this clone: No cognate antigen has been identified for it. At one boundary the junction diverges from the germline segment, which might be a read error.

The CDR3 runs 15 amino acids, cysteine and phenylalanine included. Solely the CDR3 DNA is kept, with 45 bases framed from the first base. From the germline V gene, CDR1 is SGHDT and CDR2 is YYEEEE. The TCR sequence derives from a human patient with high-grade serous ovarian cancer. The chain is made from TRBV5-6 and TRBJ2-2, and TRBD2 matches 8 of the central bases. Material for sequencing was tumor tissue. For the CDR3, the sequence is CASSTSGGEHRGAVF. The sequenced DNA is TGTGCCAGCAGCACAAGCGGGGGAGAACACCGGGGAGCTGTTTTT.